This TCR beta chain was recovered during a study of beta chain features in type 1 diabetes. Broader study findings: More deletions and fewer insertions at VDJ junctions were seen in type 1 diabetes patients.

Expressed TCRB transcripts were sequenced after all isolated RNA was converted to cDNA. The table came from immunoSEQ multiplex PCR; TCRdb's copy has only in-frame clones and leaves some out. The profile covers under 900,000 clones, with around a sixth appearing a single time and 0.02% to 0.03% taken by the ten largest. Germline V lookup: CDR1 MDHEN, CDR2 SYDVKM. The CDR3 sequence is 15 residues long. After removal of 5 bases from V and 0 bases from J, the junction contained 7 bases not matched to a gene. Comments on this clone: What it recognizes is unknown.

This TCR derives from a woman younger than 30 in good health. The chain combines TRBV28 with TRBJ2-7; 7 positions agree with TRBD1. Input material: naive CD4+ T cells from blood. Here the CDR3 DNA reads TGTGCCAGCAGTGACCGACAGGGCCCCTCCTACGAGCAGTACTTC. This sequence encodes CASSDRQGPSYEQYF.